A single sample gave rise to the 22 T cell receptor beta chains below, sequenced in a study of cytomegalovirus exposure and HLA in healthy donors. PCR involved 60 Vbeta and 13 Jbeta primers. Sequencing used immunoSEQ multiplex PCR; TCRdb keeps in-frame clones, though not all of them. The repertoire holds about 190,000 clones, with 79% as singletons. The sample consisted of PBMCs. These receptors came from a woman under 30 in good health and CMV-seronegative.

This chain's CDR3 is CASSLVSRSTGELFF. The CDR3 coding sequence is TGTGCCAGCAGCTTAGTATCCAGATCCACCGGGGAGCTGTTTTTT. The chain couples TRBV7-6 to TRBJ2-2; D not certain. The germline V gene encodes CDR1 SGHVS and CDR2 FNYEAQ. V lost 1 base and J 4 bases, leaving 10 bases between the germline ends. The CDR3 is made up of 15 amino acids.

The V call is TRBV9, the J call TRBJ2-7; D possibly corresponds to TRBD2 (8 bases). The CDR3 totals 18 residues. The germline V and J ends were trimmed by 3 bases and 3 bases, with 25 bases remaining between them. The germline V gene has CDR1 SGDLS and CDR2 YYNGEE. The CDR3 DNA sequence: TGTGCCAGCAGCGCCTCTAGAGGGGGCTTAGCGGGAAACTACGAGCAGTACTTC. Its protein product is CASSASRGGLAGNYEQYF.

V and J are TRBV30 and TRBJ2-5, with D possibly matching TRBD1 (6 bases). Judging by the DNA end, TRBJ2-7 fits better; the J call may be wrong. Germline CDR1 reads GTSNPN; CDR2 reads SVGIG (reference sequence). The CDR3 extends over 12 amino acids. The CDR3 is CACTGTNYEQYF. The DNA of the CDR3 is TGTGCCTGTACCGGGACAAACTACGAGCAGTACTTC.

The chain combines TRBV7-9 with TRBJ1-1; possible D gene TRBD1, 5 bases. The CDR3 runs to 14 residues. Trimming removed 5 bases from V and 5 bases from J, with 15 bases in between. Germline V gene lookup returns CDR1 SEHNR and CDR2 FQNEAQ (reference sequence). CDR3 sequence: CASSPSGGETEAFF. The CDR3 DNA follows: TGTGCCAGCAGCCCTAGCGGGGGAGAAACTGAAGCTTTCTTT.

The chain links TRBV27 to TRBJ1-4; a weak D match, TRBD1 (5 bases). The ends were cut back, 2 bases at V and 4 bases at J, with 14 bases in the middle. The CDR3 covers 16 residues. The germline CDR1 and CDR2 sequences are MNHEY and SMNVEV (reference sequence). CDR3: CASSLRSTASNEKLFF. CDR3 DNA: TGTGCCAGCAGTTTAAGGTCGACAGCCAGTAATGAAAAACTGTTTTTT.

The chain couples TRBV18 to TRBJ1-2; no clear D gene. Per germline, CDR1 KGHSH and CDR2 LQKENI. The CDR3 totals 13 residues. With 5 bases removed from V and 2 bases from J, the gap between germline ends came to 9 bases. Here the CDR3 DNA reads TGTGCCAGCTCAAAACAGTACAACTATGGCTACACCTTC. It codes for CASSKQYNYGYTF.

The genes are TRBV28 and TRBJ2-1; weak D call: TRBD1 (6 bases). Trimming shortened V by 8 bases and J by 0 bases, and 11 bases separated the two germline ends. Germline V lookup: CDR1 MDHEN, CDR2 SYDVKM. CDR3 length: 14 amino acids. CDR3: CASRGQFSYNEQFF. The CDR3 DNA follows: TGTGCCAGCCGTGGACAGTTCTCCTACAATGAGCAGTTCTTC.

J is TRBJ1-5 and V is TRBV15; D is perhaps TRBD1 (5 bases). Germline values: CDR1 LNHNV, CDR2 YYDKDF (reference sequence). Deletions cut 0 bases from V and 0 bases from J, with 18 bases between. This CDR3 is 19 amino acids long. CDR3 residues: CATSRDQETGRYSNQPQHF. The CDR3 DNA follows: TGTGCCACCAGCAGAGATCAGGAAACAGGCCGCTATAGCAATCAGCCCCAGCATTTT.

The rearrangement joins TRBV18 to TRBJ2-2; a weak D match, TRBD2 (5 bases). Germline V gene sequence: CDR1 KGHSH, CDR2 LQKENI. CDR3 size: 14 residues. Trimming removed 0 bases from V and 6 bases from J, with 8 bases in between. CDR3 residues: CASSPPRGSGELFF. The CDR3 DNA is TGTGCCAGCTCACCACCGCGAGGGTCCGGGGAGCTGTTTTTT. The entire variable domain, with the rest obtained from reference TRBV18 and TRBJ2-2, is as follows: NAGVMQNPRHLVRRRGQEARLRCSPMKGHSHVYWYRQLPEEGLKFMVYLQKENIIDESGMPKERFSAEFPKEGPSILRIQQVVRGDSAAYFCASSPPRGSGELFFGEGSRLTVL.

This sequence joins TRBV5-4 and TRBJ2-7; a possible D gene is TRBD1 (5 bases). The V gene's germline CDR1 is SGHNT and CDR2 YYREEE (reference sequence). V lost 4 bases and J 4 bases, leaving 18 bases between the germline ends. The CDR3 consists of 15 residues. The CDR3 protein is CASSLWPGKEYEQYF. The CDR3 coding sequence is TGTGCCAGCAGCCTCTGGCCAGGGAAGGAGTACGAGCAGTACTTC.

This chain connects TRBV9 to TRBJ2-7, with D possibly being TRBD2 (6 bases). Germline CDR1 and CDR2: SGDLS and YYNGEE. This CDR3 region has 15 residues. V was cut by 4 bases and J by 1 base, with 15 bases left in between. The CDR3 spells CASSPRGAGSYEQYF. CDR3 in DNA: TGTGCCAGCAGCCCCCGAGGGGCGGGGTCCTACGAGCAGTACTTC. The variable domain in full, completed from reference TRBV9 and TRBJ2-7, reads DSGVTQTPKHLITATGQRVTLRCSPRSGDLSVYWYQQSLDQGLQFLIQYYNGEERAKGNILERFSAQQFPDLHSELNLSSLELGDSALYFCASSPRGAGSYEQYFGPGTRLTVT.

V and J are TRBV6-5 and TRBJ1-5; D not resolved. The CDR3 is made up of 14 amino acids. V was shortened by 1 base and J by 7 bases, with 11 bases between the two germline ends. The V gene's germline CDR1 is MNHEY and CDR2 SVGAGI. This CDR3 reads CASSYFGFGQPQHF. DNA for the CDR3: TGTGCCAGCAGTTACTTTGGTTTTGGCCAGCCCCAGCATTTT.

The chain's CDR3 is CASSLIAGGQETQYF. The CDR3 region has the DNA TGTGCCAGCAGCTTAATAGCGGGGGGGCAAGAGACCCAGTACTTC. The V call is TRBV5-6, the J call TRBJ2-5; TRBD2 matches 11 bases. CDR1 SGHDT and CDR2 YYEEEE come from the germline V gene. The CDR3 is 15 amino acids. With V trimmed by 2 bases and J by 2 bases, 2 bases remained unmatched.

This clone has only a few counts. This chain joins TRBV11-2 and TRBJ2-7; unclear D gene. The CDR3 totals 12 residues. Germline V CDR1 and CDR2: SGHAT, FQNNGV. V lost 3 bases and J lost 2, with 5 bases in between. CDR3 residues: CASSFSTYEQYF. For the CDR3, the DNA is TGTGCCAGCAGCTTTAGCACCTACGAGCAGTACTTC.

The chain couples TRBV28 to TRBJ2-7; perhaps TRBD2 as D (6 bases). The ends were cut back, 7 bases at V and 0 bases at J, with 16 bases in the middle. Germline-derived CDR1 and CDR2 are MDHEN and SYDVKM. This CDR3 is 15 amino acids long. CDR3: CASKTSGGLSYEQYF. DNA for the CDR3: TGTGCCAGCAAAACCTCCGGGGGTCTCTCCTACGAGCAGTACTTC.

V usage is TRBV4-3 and J usage is TRBJ1-2; D may be TRBD1 (6 bases). In germline, CDR1 is LGHNA, CDR2 YSLEER. The V gene lost 0 bases and the J gene lost 4 bases, with 12 bases spanning the gap. The CDR3 has 15 amino acids. CDR3 in amino acids: CASSQEDSPVYGYTF. DNA for the CDR3: TGCGCCAGCAGCCAAGAGGACAGTCCGGTCTATGGCTACACCTTC.

The CDR3 sequence: CAIARAGTTSPYEQYF. The CDR3, as DNA: TGTGCCATCGCCCGGGCCGGGACAACTTCTCCCTACGAGCAGTACTTC. The chain is built from TRBV27 and TRBJ2-7; tentatively, D is TRBD1 (6 bases). Germline CDR1 is MNHEY and CDR2 is SMNVEV (reference sequence). This CDR3 has 16 residues. The V and J ends lost 10 bases and 2 bases respectively, with 24 bases between them.

The chain uses TRBV4-1 and TRBJ2-1, with a tentative D call TRBD1 (5 bases). CDR1 and CDR2 from the germline V gene are MGHRA and YSYEKL. The length of the CDR3 is 13 residues. The germline V and J ends were trimmed by 0 bases and 6 bases, with 6 bases remaining between them. CDR3 amino acids: CASSQDQGNEQFF. The DNA for the CDR3 is TGCGCCAGCAGCCAAGACCAGGGCAATGAGCAGTTCTTC.

This chain uses TRBV7-3 with TRBJ2-1, with D possibly matching TRBD2 (6 bases). Germline-derived CDR1 and CDR2 are SGHTA and FQGTGA. The CDR3 has 15 amino acids. With 8 bases removed from V and 6 bases from J, the gap between germline ends came to 20 bases. CDR3 sequence (DNA): TGTGCCAGCCCCCAGGGACTCAGGTTCTGCAATGAGCAGTTCTTC. Translating it yields CASPQGLRFCNEQFF.

The chain recombines TRBV15 with TRBJ2-2, with 9 nucleotides matching TRBD1. The CDR3 loop spans 16 amino acids. CDR1 is LNHNV, CDR2 YYDKDF, per germline (reference sequence). V shed 5 bases, J shed 3 bases, and the junction held 7 bases outside the gene matches. The CDR3 sequence: CATSGGQGLYTGELFF. The CDR3 DNA reads TGTGCCACCAGCGGCGGACAGGGGCTATACACCGGGGAGCTGTTTTTT. Looking up the rest from reference TRBV15 and TRBJ2-2 gives the full variable domain: DAMVIQNPRYQVTQFGKPVTLSCSQTLNHNVMYWYQQKSSQAPKLLFHYYDKDFNNEADTPDNFQSRRPNTSFCFLDIRSPGLGDTAMYLCATSGGQGLYTGELFFGEGSRLTVL.

This clone has just a few counts. The chain is built from TRBV9 and TRBJ1-3, with a weak D call TRBD1 (6 bases). Trimming pared 0 bases from V and 4 bases from J, leaving 8 bases between. This CDR3 comprises 14 residues. CDR1 and CDR2 from the germline V gene are SGDLS and YYNGEE. CDR3 DNA: TGTGCCAGCAGCGTAGGGACAGTCGGAAACACCATATATTTT. Translated: CASSVGTVGNTIYF.

This clone was found a few times. The chain carries TRBV30 and TRBJ2-7; tentatively, D is TRBD1 (6 bases). Germline V gene sequence: CDR1 GTSNPN, CDR2 SVGIG (reference sequence). The CDR3 covers 11 residues. With 5 bases removed from V and 4 bases from J, the gap between germline ends came to 9 bases. The CDR3 loop is CAWGQRYEQYF. The CDR3 nucleotides read TGTGCCTGGGGACAGCGATACGAGCAGTACTTC.